The source of this T cell receptor (beta chain) is a study of blood T cell repertoires in COVID-19. All enrollees were roughly 18 to 100 years old and from approximately 25 US areas. Original processing notes: Reference gene primer amplification yielded estimated nucleated cell counts. Libraries were prepared by immunoSEQ multiplex PCR; TCRdb keeps only in-frame clonotypes and omits some of them. The DNA was the basis for D and trimming; V, J and clone size are from that table. There are 350,000 to 400,000 clones in the sample; over 75% occur only once, and approximately 1% lies in the top ten. The CDR3 contains 13 residues. V was trimmed by 4 bases and J by 4 bases, leaving 14 bases between them. The germline CDR1 and CDR2 sequences are SQVTM and ANQGSEA.

This clonotype was sampled from a woman aged 30 to 39 with acute COVID-19. The sample consisted of PBMCs or T cells enriched from blood (not recorded which). The genes are TRBV29-1 and TRBJ2-7; perhaps TRBD1 as D (5 bases). CDR3 region: CSVVLTTGYEQYF. In DNA, the CDR3 is TGCAGCGTTGTACTGACCACAGGTTACGAGCAGTACTTC.